This paragraph reports one TCR beta chain. Its antigen is unidentified. The PCR made use of 60 Vbeta and 13 Jbeta primers. Clones were sequenced by immunoSEQ multiplex PCR, and TCRdb holds only the in-frame ones, with some missing. The table includes approximately 180,000 clones, roughly 84% detected once. The germline gives CDR1 MNHEY, CDR2 SMNVEV (reference sequence). The V end was cut by 0 bases, the J end by 7 bases, with 16 bases between. This CDR3 has 16 amino acids. This entry belongs to a study of cytomegalovirus exposure and HLA in healthy donors. Study-level results: Per a later analysis, HLA-associated TCR beta chains showed more clonal expansion than other, equally common TCR beta chains. DRB1 had the most TCR associations and HLA-C the fewest, a later analysis found, with rates varying by HLA locus.

What was sequenced was PBMCs. This sequence joins TRBV27 and TRBJ2-1; no firm D call. The sequence came from a girl less than two years old in good health and CMV-seronegative. The CDR3 sequence is CASSLSPYFGANEQFF. The CDR3 nucleotides are TGTGCCAGCAGTTTATCGCCCTATTTCGGTGCGAATGAGCAGTTCTTC.